Listed below are T cell receptor beta chains from one sample, sequenced in a study of shared clonotypes between healthy human individuals. Clones were sequenced by immunoSEQ multiplex PCR, and TCRdb holds only the in-frame ones, with some missing. The data contain 1.4 million or so clones, approximately 98.5% of them singletons. Sequenced sample: naive CD4+ T cells sorted from blood. The receptors shown here come from a man aged 25 to 40 in good health. The CDR3 runs from the conserved cysteine through the conserved F or W. D genes are given only for firm matches. Clone size is stated in some rows and not others, as once, few, many or a class when expanded.

clone_size j_call d_call v_call cdr3_aa cdr3_nt
- TRBJ2-3 - TRBV28 CASSSLLDTQYF TGTGCCAGCAGTTCCCTTTTAGATACGCAGTATTTT
- TRBJ1-5 - TRBV18 CASSQSGNQPQHF TGTGCCAGCTCCCAGTCCGGCAATCAGCCCCAGCATTTT
few TRBJ1-5 - TRBV27 CASSPSNQPQHF TGTGCCAGCTCCCCTAGCAATCAGCCCCAGCATTTT
- TRBJ2-7 - TRBV7-2 CASSSRTTSYEQYF TGTGCCAGCAGCTCGCGGACAACCTCCTACGAGCAGTACTTC
once TRBJ2-7 - TRBV27 CASSLRAGYLSYEQYF TGTGCCAGCAGTTTACGGGCAGGGTATCTCTCCTACGAGCAGTACTTC
- TRBJ2-7 TRBD1 TRBV5-4 CASRLQGSYEQYF TGTGCCAGCAGATTACAGGGGTCCTACGAGCAGTACTTC
- TRBJ2-7 TRBD2 TRBV18 CASSPISTSGRAGEQYF TGTGCCAGCTCACCAATTTCAACTAGCGGGAGGGCCGGAGAGCAGTACTTC
- TRBJ1-2 - TRBV29-1 CSVEDPGGNGYTF TGCAGCGTTGAAGATCCGGGTGGGAATGGCTACACCTTC
- TRBJ2-2 - TRBV7-2 CASSLYSGELFF TGTGCCAGCAGCTTATATTCCGGGGAGCTGTTTTTT
- TRBJ2-7 - TRBV6-1 CASSWLNTAYEQYF TGTGCCAGCTCATGGCTAAATACAGCCTACGAGCAGTACTTC
- TRBJ1-1 - TRBV6-5 CASSFFHNTEAFF TGTGCCAGCAGTTTCTTCCACAACACTGAAGCTTTCTTT
- TRBJ2-1 TRBD2 TRBV7-8 CASSRRLAGDNEQFF TGTGCCAGCAGCCGGCGACTAGCGGGAGACAATGAGCAGTTCTTC
- TRBJ2-5 TRBD2 TRBV9 CASSVVPLAGEETQYF TGTGCCAGCAGCGTAGTCCCGCTAGCGGGAGAGGAGACCCAGTACTTC
- TRBJ1-2 - TRBV5-6 CASSLAAFTNYGYTF TGTGCCAGCAGCTTGGCCGCGTTTACGAACTATGGCTACACCTTC
- TRBJ1-5 - TRBV25-1 CASSENHGGGPRETQHF TGTGCCAGCAGTGAAAATCACGGAGGGGGGCCGCGGGAGACCCAGCATTTT
few TRBJ1-2 - TRBV7-2 CASTTFWGRNTNYGYTF TGTGCCAGCACCACTTTTTGGGGCAGGAACACTAACTATGGCTACACCTTC
- TRBJ2-3 TRBD2 TRBV5-1 CASRFLAGGTDTQYF TGCGCCAGCAGGTTCCTAGCGGGAGGGACAGATACGCAGTATTTT
- TRBJ2-2 TRBD2 TRBV30 CAWSVLAGEGGELFF TGTGCCTGGAGTGTACTAGCGGGAGAAGGCGGGGAGCTGTTTTTT
- TRBJ2-7 - TRBV6-6 CASSTRVSVLYEQYF TGTGCCAGCAGTACCAGGGTCTCTGTCTTGTACGAGCAGTACTTC
- TRBJ2-7 - TRBV5-1 CASRVDRSYEQYF TGCGCCAGCAGGGTTGACAGGTCCTACGAGCAGTACTTC
- TRBJ2-7 TRBD1 TRBV28 CASGKDRDSYEQYF TGTGCCAGCGGAAAAGACAGGGACTCCTACGAGCAGTACTTC
- TRBJ2-2 TRBD1 TRBV27 CASSGRDRGRWGELFF TGTGCCAGCAGTGGCCGGGACAGGGGGCGATGGGGGGAGCTGTTTTTT
once TRBJ2-1 TRBD2 TRBV14 CASSLAGGRYNEQFF TGTGCCAGCAGCCTAGCGGGAGGGCGGTACAATGAGCAGTTCTTC
few TRBJ2-2 TRBD1 TRBV15 CATSRTGTNTGELFF TGTGCCACCAGCAGGACAGGGACGAACACCGGGGAGCTGTTTTTT
- TRBJ2-2 TRBD1 TRBV5-1 CASSFPGGRGPAGELFF TGCGCCAGCAGCTTCCCCGGGGGCAGGGGGCCTGCCGGGGAGCTGTTTTTT
- TRBJ2-5 - TRBV9 CASSVGSKETQYF TGTGCCAGCAGCGTCGGAAGCAAAGAGACCCAGTACTTC
- TRBJ2-7 TRBD2 TRBV7-2 CASSAGLAASSYEQYF TGTGCCAGCAGCGCTGGCCTAGCGGCGAGCTCCTACGAGCAGTACTTC
- TRBJ2-7 - TRBV18 CASSREEGYEQYF TGTGCCAGCTCACGGGAGGAGGGCTACGAGCAGTACTTC
- TRBJ2-1 TRBD2 TRBV5-1 CASSTGTSGSDEQFF TGCGCCAGCAGCACCGGGACTAGCGGGAGCGATGAGCAGTTCTTC
- TRBJ2-3 TRBD1 TRBV18 CASSPTTGVTDTQYF TGTGCCAGCTCACCCACGACAGGGGTGACAGATACGCAGTATTTT
- TRBJ2-1 - TRBV29-1 CSVVVRRGRWPEQFF TGCAGCGTTGTAGTTAGGAGGGGAAGGTGGCCTGAGCAGTTCTTC
once TRBJ2-7 TRBD1 TRBV28 CASSTTSYRGSSYEQYF TGTGCCAGCAGTACCACGTCTTACAGGGGGAGCTCCTACGAGCAGTACTTC
- TRBJ2-7 - TRBV15 CATSRTGSYEQYF TGTGCCACCAGCAGGACCGGATCCTACGAGCAGTACTTC
- TRBJ2-7 - TRBV18 CASSPLPLQTSYEQYF TGTGCCAGCTCACCCCTCCCCCTTCAGACTTCCTACGAGCAGTACTTC
- TRBJ2-7 TRBD2 TRBV7-2 CASSREVAGYHEQYF TGTGCCAGCAGCCGAGAGGTAGCGGGATACCACGAGCAGTACTTC
- TRBJ2-7 TRBD2 TRBV28 CASSAGTSGLKRYEQYF TGTGCCAGCAGTGCTGGGACTAGCGGGCTTAAGCGGTACGAGCAGTACTTC
- TRBJ2-1 - TRBV7-6 CASSPGIGQSSYNEQFF TGTGCCAGCAGCCCTGGGATAGGGCAGAGCTCCTACAATGAGCAGTTCTTC
- TRBJ2-7 - TRBV7-8 CASSAESGAPHPLDNYYEQYF TGTGCCAGCAGCGCCGAGTCGGGGGCCCCACACCCCCTCGATAATTACTACGAGCAGTACTTC
- TRBJ2-1 - TRBV5-8 CASSSPWANEQFF TGTGCCAGCAGCTCGCCCTGGGCTAATGAGCAGTTCTTC
- TRBJ2-4 - TRBV5-4 CASSSALGAKNIQYF TGTGCCAGCAGCAGCGCCTTGGGGGCCAAAAACATTCAGTACTTC
- TRBJ2-1 - TRBV7-9 CASSSRTNEQFF TGTGCCAGCAGCTCGAGGACTAATGAGCAGTTCTTC
- TRBJ1-4 - TRBV5-1 CASSREPGEKLFF TGCGCCAGCAGCCGCGAACCCGGCGAAAAACTGTTTTTT
- TRBJ2-6 - TRBV7-2 CASSLGALGANVLTF TGTGCCAGCAGTTTGGGGGCCCTAGGGGCCAACGTCCTGACTTTC
- TRBJ2-3 - TRBV7-2 CASSLDRTDTQYF TGTGCCAGCAGCTTAGACCGCACAGATACGCAGTATTTT
- TRBJ2-7 TRBD2 TRBV5-1 CASSFGPGTSGTSEQYF TGCGCCAGCAGCTTTGGCCCCGGGACTAGCGGGACGAGTGAGCAGTACTTC
- TRBJ2-1 TRBD1 TRBV15 CATSLGGQGEGEQFF TGTGCCACCAGCTTAGGGGGACAGGGGGAAGGAGAGCAGTTCTTC
- TRBJ1-1 TRBD1 TRBV28 CASSGQGGNTEAFF TGTGCCAGCAGCGGACAGGGAGGGAACACTGAAGCTTTCTTT
- TRBJ2-7 - TRBV29-1 CSVGAIGTPDRSYEQYF TGCAGCGTTGGGGCGATCGGGACACCAGATAGATCGTACGAGCAGTACTTC
- TRBJ1-3 - TRBV18 CASSPQDVENTIYF TGTGCCAGCTCACCACAGGACGTGGAGAACACCATATATTTT